The rows below give T cell receptor beta chains drawn from one sample of a study of early T cells in non-severe SARS-CoV-2 infection. TCRdb re-called the 5' RACE reads through MiXCR, storing one row per CDR3 protein. This sample yields 20,000 to 25,000 distinct CDR3 sequences, of which 4.5% are seen a single time; over 6.5% belongs to the top ten. What was sequenced was whole blood. The receptors come from an adult who was a healthcare worker with PCR-confirmed SARS-CoV-2 infection or an uninfected control (not recorded which). CDR3s include the opening cysteine and the closing phenylalanine or tryptophan. Fields, in order: CDR3 protein, CDR3 DNA, D gene, J gene, clone size, V gene. D genes are given only for firm matches. Part of the rows lack a size; the others show once, few, many or a class for expanded clones.

CDR3 protein: CASSLYEAGLYEQYF; CDR3 DNA: TGTGCCAGCAGCTTGTACGAAGCGGGCCTTTACGAGCAGTACTTC; D gene: -; J gene: TRBJ2-7; clone size: many; V gene: TRBV5-6
CDR3 protein: CASSSDSLYYNEQFF; CDR3 DNA: TGTGCCAGCAGCTCGGACAGCCTTTATTACAATGAGCAGTTCTTC; D gene: -; J gene: TRBJ2-1; clone size: -; V gene: TRBV7-8
CDR3 protein: CSAIGLGGSADYYNSPLHF; CDR3 DNA: TGCAGTGCTATCGGGCTAGGGGGGTCCGCTGACTACTATAATTCACCCCTCCACTTT; D gene: -; J gene: TRBJ1-6; clone size: -; V gene: TRBV20-1
CDR3 protein: CASSLDSGAGGYTF; CDR3 DNA: TGTGCCAGCAGCTTAGATTCAGGGGCCGGCGGCTACACCTTC; D gene: -; J gene: TRBJ1-2; clone size: many; V gene: TRBV7-2
CDR3 protein: CSVYRDRLNTEAFF; CDR3 DNA: TGCAGCGTCTACCGGGACAGGTTGAACACTGAAGCTTTCTTT; D gene: TRBD1; J gene: TRBJ1-1; clone size: few; V gene: TRBV29-1
CDR3 protein: CSAATGYGYTF; CDR3 DNA: TGCAGTGCTGCGACAGGATATGGCTACACCTTC; D gene: -; J gene: TRBJ1-2; clone size: -; V gene: TRBV20-1
CDR3 protein: CASSQFGARASKNSPLHF; CDR3 DNA: TGCGCCAGCAGCCAATTCGGCGCCCGGGCAAGCAAGAATTCACCCCTCCACTTT; D gene: -; J gene: TRBJ1-6; clone size: medium-sized; V gene: TRBV4-3
CDR3 protein: CASSSGQGLPETQYF; CDR3 DNA: TGTGCCAGCAGTTCAGGACAGGGCCTCCCAGAGACCCAGTACTTC; D gene: TRBD1; J gene: TRBJ2-5; clone size: many; V gene: TRBV12-3/TRBV12-4
CDR3 protein: CASSLDRVETDTQYF; CDR3 DNA: TGTGCCAGCAGCTTGGACAGGGTGGAGACAGATACGCAGTATTTT; D gene: TRBD1; J gene: TRBJ2-3; clone size: many; V gene: TRBV7-8
CDR3 protein: CASSPDGDYYNEQFF; CDR3 DNA: TGTGCCAGCTCACCTGATGGGGACTACTACAATGAGCAGTTCTTC; D gene: TRBD2; J gene: TRBJ2-1; clone size: many; V gene: TRBV18
CDR3 protein: CASSPAGGNTGELFF; CDR3 DNA: TGTGCCAGCAGCCCGGCTGGGGGCAACACCGGGGAGCTGTTTTTT; D gene: -; J gene: TRBJ2-2; clone size: many; V gene: TRBV9
CDR3 protein: CASSQDLTSGGEGRNEQFF; CDR3 DNA: TGTGCCAGCAGCCAAGATTTAACTAGCGGGGGGGAAGGTAGAAATGAGCAGTTCTTC; D gene: -; J gene: TRBJ2-1; clone size: few; V gene: TRBV3-2
CDR3 protein: CAWSVGVQETQYF; CDR3 DNA: TGTGCCTGGAGTGTAGGGGTACAAGAGACCCAGTACTTC; D gene: -; J gene: TRBJ2-5; clone size: few; V gene: TRBV30
CDR3 protein: CASSLGPENQPQHF; CDR3 DNA: TGTGCCAGCAGTTTAGGGCCAGAAAATCAGCCCCAGCATTTT; D gene: -; J gene: TRBJ1-5; clone size: many; V gene: TRBV12-3/TRBV12-4
CDR3 protein: CASSLARGYGQPQHF; CDR3 DNA: TGTGCCAGCAGTTTAGCCAGGGGGTATGGCCAGCCCCAGCATTTT; D gene: TRBD1; J gene: TRBJ1-5; clone size: many; V gene: TRBV12-3/TRBV12-4
CDR3 protein: CSVVPGPTDYGYTF; CDR3 DNA: TGCAGCGTTGTTCCCGGCCCAACCGACTATGGCTACACCTTC; D gene: -; J gene: TRBJ1-2; clone size: few; V gene: TRBV29-1
CDR3 protein: CASMLTGHQPQHF; CDR3 DNA: TGTGCCAGCATGCTGACAGGACATCAGCCCCAGCATTTT; D gene: -; J gene: TRBJ1-5; clone size: many; V gene: TRBV2
CDR3 protein: CASSSWGGWTEAFF; CDR3 DNA: TGTGCCAGCAGTTCCTGGGGCGGGTGGACTGAAGCTTTCTTT; D gene: -; J gene: TRBJ1-1; clone size: many; V gene: TRBV27
CDR3 protein: CASSLGLAGDRQFF; CDR3 DNA: TGTGCCAGCAGTTTAGGGCTAGCGGGGGATCGGCAGTTCTTC; D gene: TRBD2; J gene: TRBJ2-1; clone size: many; V gene: TRBV12-3/TRBV12-4
CDR3 protein: CASSKERGRGLFDEQYF; CDR3 DNA: TGTGCCAGCAGCAAAGAAAGGGGCAGGGGGCTTTTCGACGAGCAGTACTTC; D gene: -; J gene: TRBJ2-7; clone size: few; V gene: TRBV21-1
CDR3 protein: CSASGHMNTEAFF; CDR3 DNA: TGCAGTGCTAGTGGCCACATGAACACTGAAGCTTTCTTT; D gene: -; J gene: TRBJ1-1; clone size: -; V gene: TRBV20-1
CDR3 protein: CTSSLQGGTGELFF; CDR3 DNA: TGCACCAGCAGCCTACAGGGGGGGACCGGGGAGCTGTTTTTT; D gene: -; J gene: TRBJ2-2; clone size: -; V gene: TRBV4-3
CDR3 protein: CASSPYETQYF; CDR3 DNA: TGTGCCAGCAGCCCGTATGAGACCCAGTACTTC; D gene: -; J gene: TRBJ2-5; clone size: -; V gene: TRBV7-2
CDR3 protein: CASSPGGDRSLNEQFF; CDR3 DNA: TGTGCCAGCAGCCCGGGGGGGGACAGGAGCCTCAATGAGCAGTTCTTC; D gene: -; J gene: TRBJ2-1; clone size: many; V gene: TRBV5-4
CDR3 protein: CASSLAHFGENEQFF; CDR3 DNA: TGTGCCAGCAGCTTAGCGCACTTCGGGGAAAATGAGCAGTTCTTC; D gene: -; J gene: TRBJ2-1; clone size: -; V gene: TRBV7-6